These 5 T cell receptor beta chains were sequenced from one sample in a study of shared clonotypes between healthy human individuals. Assay: immunoSEQ multiplex PCR; the TCRdb copy retains only in-frame clones and omits some. The data contain around 940,000 clones, 76% of them singletons. Sequenced input: memory CD4+ T cells sorted from blood. The subset here: CD45RA-negative fraction. These receptors came from a man aged 18 to 29 in good health.

The rearrangement links TRBV6-5 to TRBJ1-2, with no clear D. With 5 bases removed from V and 4 bases from J, the gap between germline ends came to 17 bases. The length of the CDR3 is 15 residues. Germline V CDR1 and CDR2: MNHEY, SVGAGI. CDR3 residues: CASSPRTRESYGYTF. CDR3 DNA sequence: TGTGCCAGCAGTCCGCGCACTCGGGAGAGCTATGGCTACACCTTC.

This chain joins TRBV27 and TRBJ2-2, with D uncertain. Trimming pared 7 bases from V and 6 bases from J, leaving 9 bases between. Germline V gives CDR1 MNHEY, CDR2 SMNVEV (reference sequence). The CDR3 consists of 12 residues. In DNA, the CDR3 is TGTGCCAGCAAGAGAGTAGCCGGGGAGCTGTTTTTT. Translated, it gives CASKRVAGELFF.

The chain combines TRBV28 with TRBJ2-2; 7 bases match TRBD1. Germline trimming cut 7 bases from V and 0 bases from J; bases unmatched to any gene: 11. Per the germline V gene, CDR1 is MDHEN and CDR2 is SYDVKM. The CDR3 runs 17 residues. CDR3 bases: TGTGCCAGCACCGGATTCTGGACAGGATCGAACACCGGGGAGCTGTTTTTT. Translating it yields CASTGFWTGSNTGELFF.

The chain links TRBV18 to TRBJ1-1; no firm D call. Germline V gene lookup returns CDR1 KGHSH and CDR2 LQKENI. There are 13 residues in the CDR3. V was clipped by 3 bases and J by 9 bases, with 14 bases between them. The CDR3 sequence: CASSPRGDSQAFF. CDR3 nucleotides: TGTGCCAGCTCACCTCGAGGAGACTCTCAAGCTTTCTTT.

The CDR3 DNA follows: TGTGCCAGCAGCTTGTCCGGACAGGGGATTGATGGCTACACCTTC. Amino acids: CASSLSGQGIDGYTF. V usage is TRBV5-6 and J usage is TRBJ1-2; 9 nucleotides align to TRBD1. V lost 1 base to trimming and J lost 6 bases; unmatched junction nucleotides: 7. CDR3 length: 15 amino acids. From germline, CDR1 is SGHDT and CDR2 YYEEEE. The variable domain in full, with the rest retrieved from reference TRBV5-6 and TRBJ1-2, is DAGVTQSPTHLIKTRGQQVTLRCSPKSGHDTVSWYQQALGQGPQFIFQYYEEEERQRGNFPDRFSGHQFPNYSSELNVNALLLGDSALYLCASSLSGQGIDGYTFGSGTRLTVV.